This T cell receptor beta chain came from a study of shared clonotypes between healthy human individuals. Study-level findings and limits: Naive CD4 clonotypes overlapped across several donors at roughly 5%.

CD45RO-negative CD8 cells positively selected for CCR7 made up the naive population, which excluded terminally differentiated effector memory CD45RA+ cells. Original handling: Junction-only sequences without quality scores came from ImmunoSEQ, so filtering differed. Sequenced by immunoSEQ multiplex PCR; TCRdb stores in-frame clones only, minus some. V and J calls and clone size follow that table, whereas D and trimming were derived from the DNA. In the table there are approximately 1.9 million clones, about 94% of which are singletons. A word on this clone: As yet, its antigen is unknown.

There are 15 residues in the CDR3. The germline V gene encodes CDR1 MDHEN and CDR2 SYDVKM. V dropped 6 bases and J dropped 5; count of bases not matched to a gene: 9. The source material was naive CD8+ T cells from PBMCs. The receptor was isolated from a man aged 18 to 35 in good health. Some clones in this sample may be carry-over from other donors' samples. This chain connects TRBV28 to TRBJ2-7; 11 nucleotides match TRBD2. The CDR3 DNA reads TGTGCCAGCAGACTAGCGGGAGTAGGGACAAACGAGCAGTACTTC. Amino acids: CASRLAGVGTNEQYF.